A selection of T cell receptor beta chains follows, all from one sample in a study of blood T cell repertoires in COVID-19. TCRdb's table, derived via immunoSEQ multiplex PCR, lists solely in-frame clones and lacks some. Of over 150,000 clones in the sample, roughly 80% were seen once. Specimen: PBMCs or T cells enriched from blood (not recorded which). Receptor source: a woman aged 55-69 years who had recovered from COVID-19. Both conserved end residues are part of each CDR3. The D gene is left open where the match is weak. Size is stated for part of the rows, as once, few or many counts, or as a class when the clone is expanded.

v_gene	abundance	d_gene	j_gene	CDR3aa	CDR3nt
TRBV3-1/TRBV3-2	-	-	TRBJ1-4	CASRGAGPNEKLFF	TGTGCCAGCAGGGGGGCCGGGCCCAATGAAAAACTGTTTTTT
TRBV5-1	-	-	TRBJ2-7	CASSLAELGTEQYF	TGCGCCAGCAGCTTGGCCGAACTAGGTACCGAGCAGTACTTC
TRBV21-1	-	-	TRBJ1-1	CASSKITRRRNTEAFF	TGTGCCAGCAGCAAAATAACTCGCCGAAGGAACACTGAAGCTTTCTTT
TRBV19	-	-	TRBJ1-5	CASSPDFDQPQHF	TGTGCCAGTAGCCCCGACTTCGATCAGCCCCAGCATTTT
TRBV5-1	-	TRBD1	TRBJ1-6	CASSSLTGTVRSPLHF	TGCGCCAGCAGCTCGTTGACCGGGACAGTTAGGTCACCCCTCCACTTT
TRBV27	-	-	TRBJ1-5	CASSLEGRNQPQHF	TGTGCCAGCAGTTTAGAGGGCCGCAATCAGCCCCAGCATTTT
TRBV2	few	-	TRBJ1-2	CASSVEHNYGYTF	TGTGCCAGCAGTGTTGAGCATAACTATGGCTACACCTTC
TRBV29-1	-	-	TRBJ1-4	CSFSPQGNSEKLFF	TGCAGCTTTAGCCCACAGGGTAATAGCGAAAAACTGTTTTTT
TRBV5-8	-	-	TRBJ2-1	CASSLDGYNEQFF	TGTGCCAGCAGCCTGGACGGTTACAATGAGCAGTTCTTC
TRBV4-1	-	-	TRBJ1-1	CASSRAQGTEAFF	TGCGCCAGCAGCCGAGCGCAGGGCACTGAAGCTTTCTTT
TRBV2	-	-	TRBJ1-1	CASSAPNRQIEAFF	TGTGCCAGCAGTGCCCCGAACAGGCAGATTGAAGCTTTCTTT
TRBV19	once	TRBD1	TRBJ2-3	CASSIGTGEYTQYF	TGTGCCAGTAGTATAGGGACAGGGGAATATACGCAGTATTTT
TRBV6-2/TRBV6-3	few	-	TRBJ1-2	CASSYSPSANYGYTF	TGTGCCAGCAGTTACTCGCCGTCAGCTAACTATGGCTACACCTTC
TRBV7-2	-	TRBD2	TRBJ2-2	CASRVAGVGELFF	TGTGCCAGCAGGGTAGCGGGGGTGGGCGAGCTGTTTTTT
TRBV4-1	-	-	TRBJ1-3	CASSKAEFSGNTIYF	TGCGCCAGCAGCAAGGCGGAGTTCTCTGGAAACACCATATATTTT
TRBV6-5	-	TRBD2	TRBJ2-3	CASSDRGGSADTQYF	TGTGCCAGCAGCGACCGGGGGGGGAGCGCAGATACGCAGTATTTT
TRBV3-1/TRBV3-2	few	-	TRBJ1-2	CASSQARADYTF	TGTGCCAGCAGCCAAGCCAGGGCGGACTACACCTTC
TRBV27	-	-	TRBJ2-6	CASSLWSSGANVLTF	TGTGCCAGCAGTTTATGGAGCTCTGGGGCCAACGTCCTGACTTTC
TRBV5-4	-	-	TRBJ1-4	CASSLEGRGWGKLFF	TGTGCCAGCAGCTTGGAGGGCAGGGGCTGGGGAAAACTGTTTTTT
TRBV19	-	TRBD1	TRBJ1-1	CASSRKDRTNTEAFF	TGTGCCAGTAGTAGAAAGGACAGGACGAACACTGAAGCTTTCTTT
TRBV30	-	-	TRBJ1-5	CAWSVDQGLNQPQHF	TGTGCCTGGAGTGTCGACCAGGGCCTCAATCAGCCCCAGCATTTT
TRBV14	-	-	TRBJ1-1	CASSQTFRGAEAFF	TGTGCCAGCAGCCAAACGTTCCGGGGGGCTGAAGCTTTCTTT
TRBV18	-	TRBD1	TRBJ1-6	CASSPGTGVLESPLHF	TGTGCCAGCTCACCTGGGACAGGGGTTCTCGAATCACCCCTCCACTTT
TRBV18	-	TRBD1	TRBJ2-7	CASSPKTGTGDFEQYF	TGTGCCAGCTCACCCAAGACCGGGACAGGGGATTTCGAGCAGTACTTC
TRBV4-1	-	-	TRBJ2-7	CASSPIPGEQYF	TGCGCCAGCAGCCCCATCCCCGGCGAGCAGTACTTC
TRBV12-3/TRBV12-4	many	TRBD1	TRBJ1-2	CASSSTGRGYTF	TGTGCCAGCAGTTCGACAGGGCGGGGCTACACCTTC
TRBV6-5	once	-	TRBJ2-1	CASTPRTAHNEQFF	TGTGCCAGCACCCCCAGGACAGCACACAATGAGCAGTTCTTC
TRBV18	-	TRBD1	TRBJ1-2	CASSPRTGGHGYTF	TGTGCCAGCTCACCACGGACAGGGGGCCATGGCTACACCTTC
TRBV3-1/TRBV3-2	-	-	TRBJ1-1	CASSPRPTGNTEAFF	TGTGCCAGCAGCCCCCGACCCACAGGGAACACTGAAGCTTTCTTT
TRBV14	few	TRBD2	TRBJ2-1	CASSVLAGGSGEQFF	TGTGCCAGCAGCGTATTAGCGGGGGGCTCGGGTGAGCAGTTCTTC
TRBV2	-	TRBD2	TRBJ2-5	CASSVGLRAGEGETQYF	TGTGCCAGCAGTGTAGGGTTGCGAGCGGGGGAGGGAGAGACCCAGTACTTC
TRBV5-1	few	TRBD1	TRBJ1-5	CASSLGEGQGGEAQHF	TGCGCCAGCAGCTTGGGAGAGGGACAGGGTGGTGAGGCCCAGCATTTT
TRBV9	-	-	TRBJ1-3	CASSVDQGSGNTIYF	TGTGCCAGCAGCGTAGATCAGGGCTCTGGAAACACCATATATTTT
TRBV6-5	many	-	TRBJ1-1	CASRTRPDSLEAFF	TGTGCCAGCAGGACGCGTCCGGACAGCCTTGAAGCTTTCTTT
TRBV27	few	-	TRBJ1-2	CASSFIQGSNYGYTF	TGTGCCAGCAGTTTCATTCAGGGCTCTAACTATGGCTACACCTTC
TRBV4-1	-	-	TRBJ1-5	CASSITSGSGQPQHF	TGCGCCAGCAGCATCACCAGCGGATCAGGTCAGCCCCAGCATTTT
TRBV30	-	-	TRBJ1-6	CASPNRDGGDPPLHF	TGTGCCTCCCCAAACCGGGACGGGGGAGACCCACCCCTCCACTTT
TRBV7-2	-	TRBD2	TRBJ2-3	CASSFSGGADTQYF	TGTGCCAGCAGCTTTAGCGGGGGGGCAGATACGCAGTATTTT
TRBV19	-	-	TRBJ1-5	CASSIDFGGLRQPQHF	TGTGCCAGTAGTATAGATTTCGGGGGATTACGGCAGCCCCAGCATTTT
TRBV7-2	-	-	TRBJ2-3	CASSLPMLADTQYF	TGTGCCAGCAGCTTACCCATGTTAGCAGATACGCAGTATTTT
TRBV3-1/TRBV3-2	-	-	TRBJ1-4	CASSQGSGATNEKLFF	TGTGCCAGCAGCCAAGGGTCCGGGGCAACTAATGAAAAACTGTTTTTT